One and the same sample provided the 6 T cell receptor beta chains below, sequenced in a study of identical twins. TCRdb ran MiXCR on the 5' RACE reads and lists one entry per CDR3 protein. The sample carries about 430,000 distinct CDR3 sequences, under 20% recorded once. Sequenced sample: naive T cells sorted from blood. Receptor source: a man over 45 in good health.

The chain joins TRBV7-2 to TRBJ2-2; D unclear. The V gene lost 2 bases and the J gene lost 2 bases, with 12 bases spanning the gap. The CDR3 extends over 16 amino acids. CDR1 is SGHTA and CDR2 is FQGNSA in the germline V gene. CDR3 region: CASSLSVTFNTGELFF. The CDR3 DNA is TGTGCCAGCAGCTTATCGGTGACATTTAACACCGGGGAGCTGTTTTTT.

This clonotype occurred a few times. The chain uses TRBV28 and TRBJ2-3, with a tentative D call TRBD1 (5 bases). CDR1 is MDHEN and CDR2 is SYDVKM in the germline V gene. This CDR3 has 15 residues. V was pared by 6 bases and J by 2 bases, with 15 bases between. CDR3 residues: CASRMTAPITDTQYF. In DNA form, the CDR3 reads TGTGCCAGCAGGATGACAGCCCCTATCACAGATACGCAGTATTTT.

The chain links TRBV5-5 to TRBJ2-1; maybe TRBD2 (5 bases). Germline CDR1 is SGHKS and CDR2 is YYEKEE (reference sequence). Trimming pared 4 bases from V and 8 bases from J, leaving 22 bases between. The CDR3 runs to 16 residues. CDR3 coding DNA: TGTGCCAGCAGCCACTCCGGGGTACCCCTTGGGGATGAGCAGTTCTTC. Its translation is CASSHSGVPLGDEQFF.

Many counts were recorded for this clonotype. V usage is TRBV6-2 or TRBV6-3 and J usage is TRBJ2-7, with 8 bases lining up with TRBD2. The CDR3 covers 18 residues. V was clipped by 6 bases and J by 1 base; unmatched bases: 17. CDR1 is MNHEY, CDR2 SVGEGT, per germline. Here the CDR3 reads CASSFNPGLAQPSYEQYF. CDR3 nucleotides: TGTGCCAGCAGCTTCAACCCCGGACTAGCTCAACCTTCCTACGAGCAGTACTTC.

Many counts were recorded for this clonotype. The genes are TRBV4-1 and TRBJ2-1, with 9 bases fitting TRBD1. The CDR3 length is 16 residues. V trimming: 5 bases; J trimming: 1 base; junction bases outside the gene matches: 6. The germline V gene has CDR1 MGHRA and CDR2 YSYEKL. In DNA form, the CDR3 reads TGCGCCAGCAGCGTACATGACAGGGGGTCCTACAATGAGCAGTTCTTC. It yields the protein CASSVHDRGSYNEQFF.

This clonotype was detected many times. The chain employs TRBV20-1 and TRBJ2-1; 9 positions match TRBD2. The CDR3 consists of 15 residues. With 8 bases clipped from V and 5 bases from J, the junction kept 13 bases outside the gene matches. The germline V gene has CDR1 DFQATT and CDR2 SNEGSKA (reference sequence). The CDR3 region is CSLRLGGRDHNEQFF. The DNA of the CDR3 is TGCAGTCTCAGGCTTGGCGGGAGGGATCACAATGAGCAGTTCTTC.